The present T cell receptor beta chain was sequenced within a study of CD8 T cells in ankylosing spondylitis (dated by TCRdb to about 2017). About the investigation overall: The study profiled T cell receptor beta repertoires in healthy donors and ankylosing spondylitis patients to find disease-linked TCR variants. In total, the full study cohort was made up of about 110 healthy donors and approximately 24 ankylosing spondylitis patients. Peripheral blood was sampled, and synovial fluid was also collected from ankylosing spondylitis patients.

A few counts support this clonotype. The target of this receptor is not known. No base qualities exist here, and no much larger clone lies one base off it. Overall results and qualifications from the work: Some TCR beta motif variants had previously been reported in synovial fluid and blood of reactive arthritis patients, which suggested common disease-initiation mechanisms. A TCR beta motif of 8 or 9 highly homologous amino acid variants appeared characteristic of blood from ankylosing spondylitis patients. A CD8+ phenotype was shown by the disease-linked clones, which were found at relatively low frequencies in peripheral blood. According to the report, matched synovial fluid samples from ankylosing spondylitis patients were significantly enriched for the disease-linked clones.

The CDR3 starts with the cysteine, ends with the phenylalanine, and has 15 residues. Only the CDR3 region is kept as DNA, spanning 45 bases read in frame from base 1. Unmatched junction bases come to 6, with V trimmed by 6 bases and J by 3 bases. The run used an Illumina HiSeq 2500. Quantitative 5'-RACE with molecular barcodes was used to prepare TCR beta libraries. Regarding the original processing steps: A new computational method based on a probabilistic model of VDJ rearrangement was used to identify disease-linked TCR variants. TCRdb applied fastp at Q25 and MiXCR to the public reads, then kept only in-frame beta chains. CDR3 protein sequences are deduplicated, and each keeps its most common genes and DNA. TCRdb, not the original authors, processed these V and J calls. The sample profile shows over 450,000 distinct CDR3 sequences; more than 9.5% of them were found once. The leading ten clones occupy about 6.5% of the sample.

This TCR was sampled from a male donor with ankylosing spondylitis. Sequencing used blood, either unsorted or a sorted T cell fraction (not recorded which). Recombination joined TRBV12-3 or TRBV12-4 with TRBJ1-5, with TRBD1 matching 9 junction bases. At the DNA level, the sequence is TGTGCCAGCAGGAAAGGGACAGGGTCCAATCAGCCCCAGCATTTT. It translates as CASRKGTGSNQPQHF.